The following is a T cell receptor beta chain sequence with its context. The CDR3 loop spans 16 amino acids. Per germline, CDR1 SGHAT and CDR2 FQNNGV. After removal of 4 bases from V and 2 bases from J, the junction contained 3 bases not matched to a gene. The data were obtained in a study of cytotoxic CD8 clonotypes in ibrutinib-treated CLL. The wider study: Recorded responses included around 24 partial and 2 complete; following median approximately six years, approximately 14 stayed remitted and roughly 12 progressed.

The data were produced by immunoSEQ multiplex PCR, yet TCRdb's version contains in-frame clones alone and is incomplete. The sample has fewer than 100,000 clones, just over 85% seen once. The origin of this receptor is a human donor with chronic lymphocytic leukemia. The rearrangement joins TRBV11-2 to TRBJ2-3; 13 bases agree with TRBD2. The sequencing here drew on PBMCs, taken before ibrutinib treatment. This CDR3 is CASSSGLAGYTDTQYF. The CDR3 DNA reads as TGTGCCAGCAGCTCGGGACTAGCGGGATACACAGATACGCAGTATTTT. The full variable domain, rest sourced from reference TRBV11-2 and TRBJ2-3, is EAGVAQSPRYKIIEKRQSVAFWCNPISGHATLYWYQQILGQGPKLLIQFQNNGVVDDSQLPKDRFSAERLKGVDSTLKIQPAKLEDSAVYLCASSSGLAGYTDTQYFGPGTRLTVL.